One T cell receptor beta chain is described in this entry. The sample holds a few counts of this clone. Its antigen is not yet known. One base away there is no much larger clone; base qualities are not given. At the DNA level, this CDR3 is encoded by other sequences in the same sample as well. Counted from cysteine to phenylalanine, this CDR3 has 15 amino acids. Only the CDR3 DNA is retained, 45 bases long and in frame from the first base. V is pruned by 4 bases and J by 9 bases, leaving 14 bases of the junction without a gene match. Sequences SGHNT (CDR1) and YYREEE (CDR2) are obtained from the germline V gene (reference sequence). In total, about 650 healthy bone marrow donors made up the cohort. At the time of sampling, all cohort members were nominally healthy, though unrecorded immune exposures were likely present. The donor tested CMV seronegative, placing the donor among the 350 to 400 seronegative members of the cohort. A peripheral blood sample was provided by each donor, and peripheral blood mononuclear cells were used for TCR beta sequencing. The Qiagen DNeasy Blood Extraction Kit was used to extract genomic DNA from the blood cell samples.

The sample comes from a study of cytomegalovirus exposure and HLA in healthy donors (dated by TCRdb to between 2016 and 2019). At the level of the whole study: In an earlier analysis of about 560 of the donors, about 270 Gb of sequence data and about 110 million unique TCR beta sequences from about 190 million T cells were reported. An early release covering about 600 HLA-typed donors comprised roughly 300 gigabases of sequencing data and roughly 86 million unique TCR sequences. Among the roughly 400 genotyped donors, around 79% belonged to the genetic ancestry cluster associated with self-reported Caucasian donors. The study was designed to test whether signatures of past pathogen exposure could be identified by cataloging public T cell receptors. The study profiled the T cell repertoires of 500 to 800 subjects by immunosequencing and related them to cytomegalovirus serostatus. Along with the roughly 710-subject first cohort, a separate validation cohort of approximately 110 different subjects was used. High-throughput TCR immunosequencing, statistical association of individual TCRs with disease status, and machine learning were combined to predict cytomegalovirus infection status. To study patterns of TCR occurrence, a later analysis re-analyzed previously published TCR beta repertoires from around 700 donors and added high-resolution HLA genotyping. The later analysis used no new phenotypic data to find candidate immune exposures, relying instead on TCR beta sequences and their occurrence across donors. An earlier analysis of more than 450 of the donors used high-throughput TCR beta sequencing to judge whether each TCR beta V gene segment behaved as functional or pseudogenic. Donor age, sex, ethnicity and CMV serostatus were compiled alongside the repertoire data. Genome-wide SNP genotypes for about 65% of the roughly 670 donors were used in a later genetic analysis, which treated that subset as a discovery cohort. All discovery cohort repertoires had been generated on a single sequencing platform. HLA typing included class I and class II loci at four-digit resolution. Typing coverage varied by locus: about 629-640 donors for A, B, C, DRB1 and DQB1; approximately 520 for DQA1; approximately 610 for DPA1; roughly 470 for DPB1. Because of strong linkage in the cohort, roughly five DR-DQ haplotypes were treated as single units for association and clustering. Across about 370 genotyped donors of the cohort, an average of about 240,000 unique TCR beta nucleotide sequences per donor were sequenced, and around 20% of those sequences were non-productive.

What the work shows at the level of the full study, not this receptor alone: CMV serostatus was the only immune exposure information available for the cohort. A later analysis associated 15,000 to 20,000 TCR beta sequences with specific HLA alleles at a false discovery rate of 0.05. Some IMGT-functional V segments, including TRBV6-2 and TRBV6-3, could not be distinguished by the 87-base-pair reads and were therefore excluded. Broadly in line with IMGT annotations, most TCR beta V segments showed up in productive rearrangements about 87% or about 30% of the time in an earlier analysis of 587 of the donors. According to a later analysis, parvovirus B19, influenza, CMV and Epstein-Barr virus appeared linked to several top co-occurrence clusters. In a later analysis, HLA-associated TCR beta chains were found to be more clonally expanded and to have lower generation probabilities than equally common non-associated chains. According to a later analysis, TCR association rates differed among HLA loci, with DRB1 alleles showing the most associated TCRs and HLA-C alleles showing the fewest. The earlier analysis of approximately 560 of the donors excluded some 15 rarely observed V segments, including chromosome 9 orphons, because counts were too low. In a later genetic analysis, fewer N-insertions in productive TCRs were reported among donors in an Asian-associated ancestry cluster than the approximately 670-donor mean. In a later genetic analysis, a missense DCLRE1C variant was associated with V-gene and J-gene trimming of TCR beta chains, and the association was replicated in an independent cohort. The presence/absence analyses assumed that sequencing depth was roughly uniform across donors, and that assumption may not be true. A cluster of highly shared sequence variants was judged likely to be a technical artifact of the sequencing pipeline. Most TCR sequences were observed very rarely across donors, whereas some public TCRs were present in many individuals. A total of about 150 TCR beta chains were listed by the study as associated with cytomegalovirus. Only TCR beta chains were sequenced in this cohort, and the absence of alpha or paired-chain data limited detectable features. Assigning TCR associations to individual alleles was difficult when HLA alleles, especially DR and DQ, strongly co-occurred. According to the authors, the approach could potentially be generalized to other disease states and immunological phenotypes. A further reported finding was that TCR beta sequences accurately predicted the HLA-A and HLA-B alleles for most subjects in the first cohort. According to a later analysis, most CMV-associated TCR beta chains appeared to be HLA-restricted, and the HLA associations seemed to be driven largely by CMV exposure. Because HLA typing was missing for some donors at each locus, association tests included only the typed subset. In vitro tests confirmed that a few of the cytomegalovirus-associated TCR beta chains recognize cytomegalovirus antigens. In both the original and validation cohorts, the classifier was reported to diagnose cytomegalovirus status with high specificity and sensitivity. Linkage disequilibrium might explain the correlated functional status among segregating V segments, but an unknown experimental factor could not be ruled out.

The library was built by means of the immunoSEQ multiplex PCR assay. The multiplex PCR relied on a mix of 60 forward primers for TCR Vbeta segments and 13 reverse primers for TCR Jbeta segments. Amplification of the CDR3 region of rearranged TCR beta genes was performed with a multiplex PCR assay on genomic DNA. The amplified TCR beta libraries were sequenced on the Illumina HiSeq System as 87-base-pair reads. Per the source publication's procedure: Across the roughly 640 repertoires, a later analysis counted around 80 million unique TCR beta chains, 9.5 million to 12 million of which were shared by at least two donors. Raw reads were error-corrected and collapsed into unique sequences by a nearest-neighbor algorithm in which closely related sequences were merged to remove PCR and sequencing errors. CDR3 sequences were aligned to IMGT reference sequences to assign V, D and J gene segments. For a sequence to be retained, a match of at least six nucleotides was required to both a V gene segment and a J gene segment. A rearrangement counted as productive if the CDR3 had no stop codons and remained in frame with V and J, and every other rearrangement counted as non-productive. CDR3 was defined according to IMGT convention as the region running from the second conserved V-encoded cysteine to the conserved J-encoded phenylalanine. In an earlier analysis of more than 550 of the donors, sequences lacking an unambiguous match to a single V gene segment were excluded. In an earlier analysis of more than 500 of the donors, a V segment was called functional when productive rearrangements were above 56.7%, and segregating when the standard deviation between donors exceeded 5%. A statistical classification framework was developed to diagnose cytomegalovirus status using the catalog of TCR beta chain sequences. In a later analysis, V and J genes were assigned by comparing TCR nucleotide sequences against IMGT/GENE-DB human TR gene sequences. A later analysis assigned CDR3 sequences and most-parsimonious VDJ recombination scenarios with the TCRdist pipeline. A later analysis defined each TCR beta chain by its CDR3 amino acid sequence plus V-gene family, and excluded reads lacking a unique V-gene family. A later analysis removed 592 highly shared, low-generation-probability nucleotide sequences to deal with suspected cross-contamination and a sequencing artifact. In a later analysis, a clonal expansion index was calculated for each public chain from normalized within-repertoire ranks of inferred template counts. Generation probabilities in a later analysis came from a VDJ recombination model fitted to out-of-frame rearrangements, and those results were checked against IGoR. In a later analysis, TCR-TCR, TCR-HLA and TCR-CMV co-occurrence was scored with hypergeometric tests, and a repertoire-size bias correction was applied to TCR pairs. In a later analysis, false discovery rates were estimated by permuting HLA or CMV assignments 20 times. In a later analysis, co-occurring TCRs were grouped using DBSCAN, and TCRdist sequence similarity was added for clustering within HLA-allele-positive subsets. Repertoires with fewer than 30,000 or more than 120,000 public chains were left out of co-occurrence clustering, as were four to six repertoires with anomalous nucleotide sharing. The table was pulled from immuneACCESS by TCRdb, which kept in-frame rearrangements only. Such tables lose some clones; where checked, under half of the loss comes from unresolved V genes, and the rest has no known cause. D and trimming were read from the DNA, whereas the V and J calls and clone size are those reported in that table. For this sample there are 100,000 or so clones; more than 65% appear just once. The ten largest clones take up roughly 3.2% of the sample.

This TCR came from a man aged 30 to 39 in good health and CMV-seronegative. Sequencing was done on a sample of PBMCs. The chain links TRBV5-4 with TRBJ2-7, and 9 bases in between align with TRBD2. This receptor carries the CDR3 CASSPLAGELSGQYF. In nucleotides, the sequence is TGTGCCAGCAGCCCCTTAGCGGGAGAACTCAGTGGGCAGTACTTC.